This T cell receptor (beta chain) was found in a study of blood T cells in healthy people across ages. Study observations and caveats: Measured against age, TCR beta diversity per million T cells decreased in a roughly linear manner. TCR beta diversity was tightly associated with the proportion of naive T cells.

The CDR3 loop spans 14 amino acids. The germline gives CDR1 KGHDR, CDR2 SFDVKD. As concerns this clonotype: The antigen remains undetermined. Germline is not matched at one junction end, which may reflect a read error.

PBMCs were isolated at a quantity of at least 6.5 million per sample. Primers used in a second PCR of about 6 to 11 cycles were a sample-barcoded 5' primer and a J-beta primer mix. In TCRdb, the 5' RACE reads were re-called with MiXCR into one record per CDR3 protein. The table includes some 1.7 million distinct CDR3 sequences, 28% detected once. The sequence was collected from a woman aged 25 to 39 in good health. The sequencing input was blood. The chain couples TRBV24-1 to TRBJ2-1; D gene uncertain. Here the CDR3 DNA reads TGTGCCACCGAGTCGGTAGGCCAGTACAATGAGCGGTTCTTC. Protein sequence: CATESVGQYNERFF.